The rows below give T cell receptor beta chains drawn from one sample of a study of resident and recirculating memory T cells in vitiligo. Only in-frame clones appear in the TCRdb table, and some are missing; sequencing was by immunoSEQ multiplex PCR. The table records 40,000 to 50,000 clones, around nine tenths of them present only once. Sequencing was carried out using blood. The receptors were sampled from a male donor with vitiligo. Each CDR3 is given with its conserved first and last residue. Fields, in order: D gene, J gene, V gene, clone size, CDR3 protein, CDR3 DNA. D genes are given only for firm matches. Clone size, where shown, is once, few, many, or a class for clones that have expanded.

TRBD1	TRBJ1-2	TRBV29-1	NA	CSVGGDRAYGYTF	TGCAGCGTTGGGGGGGACAGGGCCTATGGCTACACCTTC
NA	TRBJ1-2	TRBV30	NA	CAWSHILGGLGYTF	TGTGCCTGGAGTCATATCTTAGGTGGACTTGGCTACACCTTC
NA	TRBJ2-3	TRBV19	NA	CASSIGQAADTQYF	TGTGCCAGTAGTATAGGACAGGCAGCAGATACGCAGTATTTT
NA	TRBJ2-1	TRBV6-4	NA	CASSDRDNNEQFF	TGTGCCAGCAGTGACCGGGACAACAATGAGCAGTTCTTC
NA	TRBJ1-1	TRBV9	NA	CASGGARESFF	TGTGCCAGCGGAGGGGCGCGGGAATCTTTCTTT
NA	TRBJ1-4	TRBV7-8	NA	CASSFGTPTNEKLFF	TGTGCCAGCAGCTTTGGGACACCAACTAATGAAAAACTGTTTTTT
NA	TRBJ2-1	TRBV4-2	NA	CASSQDPSGSSGNEQFF	TGTGCCAGCAGCCAAGACCCTTCCGGGAGTTCGGGCAATGAGCAGTTCTTC
NA	TRBJ1-1	TRBV5-1	NA	CASSDYTVNTEAFF	TGCGCCAGCAGCGACTACACAGTGAACACTGAAGCTTTCTTT
NA	TRBJ2-3	TRBV18	NA	CASSPPQGTDTQYF	TGTGCCAGCTCACCACCCCAGGGCACAGATACGCAGTATTTT
NA	TRBJ2-3	TRBV7-2	NA	CASSLFRLATDTQYF	TGTGCCAGCAGCTTATTCAGGCTAGCCACAGATACGCAGTATTTT
NA	TRBJ2-5	TRBV15	NA	CATSRDRLQETQYF	TGTGCCACCAGCAGAGACAGACTCCAAGAGACCCAGTACTTC
NA	TRBJ2-2	TRBV9	NA	CASSGKGGLVQNTGELFF	TGTGCCAGCAGCGGTAAGGGAGGACTGGTTCAGAACACCGGGGAGCTGTTTTTT
NA	TRBJ1-4	TRBV9	NA	CASSGLNEKLFF	TGTGCCAGCAGCGGACTCAATGAAAAACTGTTTTTT
NA	TRBJ2-3	TRBV5-5	NA	CASRPKGDTQYF	TGTGCCAGCAGACCCAAGGGGGATACGCAGTATTTT
TRBD1	TRBJ1-4	TRBV7-2	NA	CASSLGQGGEKLFF	TGTGCCAGCAGCTTAGGACAGGGGGGGGAAAAACTGTTTTTT
NA	TRBJ2-3	TRBV29-1	NA	CSVEGRQTTDTDTQYF	TGCAGCGTTGAAGGTCGGCAGACTACAGACACAGATACGCAGTATTTT
NA	TRBJ1-3	TRBV5-1	NA	CASSLAGSLSGNTIYF	TGCGCCAGCAGCTTGGCAGGCAGTCTCTCTGGAAACACCATATATTTT
TRBD1	TRBJ1-4	TRBV5-1	NA	CASSLAGTGNEKLFF	TGCGCCAGCAGCTTGGCCGGGACAGGGAATGAAAAACTGTTTTTT
TRBD1	TRBJ1-1	TRBV18	NA	CASSPLKTGYGTEAFF	TGTGCCAGCTCACCCCTAAAGACAGGGTATGGCACTGAAGCTTTCTTT
NA	TRBJ2-1	TRBV19	NA	CASSMPLDNEQFF	TGTGCCAGTAGTATGCCTCTAGACAATGAGCAGTTCTTC
NA	TRBJ1-2	TRBV7-9	NA	CASSLEPLGTIPANYGYTF	TGTGCCAGCAGCTTAGAGCCCCTCGGGACAATCCCAGCTAACTATGGCTACACCTTC
TRBD2	TRBJ2-5	TRBV6-6	NA	CASTWGGQGTQYF	TGTGCCAGCACCTGGGGGGGTCAGGGGACCCAGTACTTC
TRBD2	TRBJ2-2	TRBV5-4	NA	CASSALAASGGADGELFF	TGTGCCAGCAGCGCGTTGGCGGCCAGCGGGGGGGCAGACGGGGAGCTGTTTTTT
TRBD2	TRBJ2-1	TRBV6-6	once	CASSLSGEYNEQFF	TGTGCCAGCAGTCTTAGCGGGGAATACAATGAGCAGTTCTTC
NA	TRBJ2-7	TRBV4-3	NA	CASSQVSGVEQYF	TGCGCCAGCAGCCAAGTTTCAGGGGTCGAGCAGTACTTC
NA	TRBJ1-4	TRBV2	NA	CASSEGRGNEKLFF	TGTGCCAGCAGCGAGGGCAGGGGTAATGAAAAACTGTTTTTT
TRBD2	TRBJ2-5	TRBV7-2	NA	CASSLNPGTGGETQYF	TGTGCCAGCAGCTTAAATCCAGGGACGGGGGGAGAGACCCAGTACTTC
NA	TRBJ1-5	TRBV30	NA	CAWSDPLGRQPQHF	TGTGCCTGGAGTGACCCCCTAGGGAGACAGCCCCAGCATTTT
TRBD1	TRBJ1-2	TRBV11-2	NA	CASSLGITGGRYGYTF	TGTGCCAGCAGCTTAGGAATAACAGGGGGCCGCTATGGCTACACCTTC
NA	TRBJ2-3	TRBV11-3	NA	CASSSSEGLVAASTDTQYF	TGTGCCAGCAGCTCCTCAGAGGGGTTGGTAGCGGCTAGCACAGATACGCAGTATTTT
NA	TRBJ2-3	TRBV5-1	once	CASSLFSDTDTQYF	TGCGCCAGCAGCTTGTTCAGTGACACAGATACGCAGTATTTT
NA	TRBJ2-7	TRBV7-2	NA	CASSPGGPFYEQYF	TGTGCCAGCAGCCCCGGGGGGCCCTTCTACGAGCAGTACTTC
TRBD1	TRBJ2-3	TRBV29-1	NA	CSVENPGQGTPDTQYF	TGCAGCGTTGAGAATCCGGGACAGGGCACCCCAGATACGCAGTATTTT
TRBD2	TRBJ2-7	TRBV5-1	NA	CASSLVASGGIYEQYF	TGCGCCAGCAGCTTGGTTGCTAGCGGGGGAATCTACGAGCAGTACTTC
NA	TRBJ2-1	TRBV5-1	NA	CASHFPRRGTYNEQFF	TGCGCCAGCCACTTTCCCCGGAGGGGTACCTACAATGAGCAGTTCTTC
NA	TRBJ2-7	TRBV10-3	NA	CAISGGTGSYEQYF	TGTGCCATCAGTGGAGGGACTGGCTCCTACGAGCAGTACTTC
NA	TRBJ2-5	TRBV4-1	NA	CASSLTRKETQYF	TGCGCCAGCAGCCTAACACGAAAAGAGACCCAGTACTTC
NA	TRBJ2-3	TRBV5-1	NA	CASSLTGITDTQYF	TGCGCCAGCAGCTTGACGGGGATCACAGATACGCAGTATTTT
NA	TRBJ1-2	TRBV6-1	NA	CASSVLPQGLNTF	TGTGCCAGCAGTGTCTTACCTCAGGGGCTAAACACCTTC
TRBD1	TRBJ2-7	TRBV19	NA	CASSIRQGSSYEQYF	TGTGCCAGTAGTATACGACAGGGGAGTTCCTACGAGCAGTACTTC
TRBD1	TRBJ2-7	TRBV5-4	NA	CASSQGQPRSSYEQYF	TGTGCCAGCAGCCAGGGACAGCCCCGCAGCTCCTACGAGCAGTACTTC
NA	TRBJ1-2	TRBV4-1	NA	CASSHPSDSGYTF	TGCGCCAGCAGCCATCCTTCTGACAGTGGCTACACCTTC
NA	TRBJ2-3	TRBV27	NA	CASSWEVPLGTDTQYF	TGTGCCAGCAGCTGGGAGGTCCCCTTGGGCACAGATACGCAGTATTTT
NA	TRBJ2-3	TRBV7-2	NA	CASGPHQRGHLGDTQYF	TGTGCCAGCGGGCCCCATCAGCGGGGACATTTAGGGGATACGCAGTATTTT
NA	TRBJ2-2	TRBV2	NA	CASSGLVDTGELFF	TGTGCCAGCAGTGGACTAGTAGACACCGGGGAGCTGTTTTTT
TRBD2	TRBJ2-1	TRBV5-4	NA	CASSLERGSSYNEQFF	TGTGCCAGCAGCTTGGAGCGGGGGAGCTCCTACAATGAGCAGTTCTTC
TRBD2	TRBJ2-1	TRBV5-1	NA	CASSSSGPALYNEQFF	TGCGCCAGCAGCTCTAGCGGGCCCGCACTCTACAATGAGCAGTTCTTC
NA	TRBJ1-2	TRBV7-9	few	CASTSLDQPGGYTF	TGTGCCAGCACCTCTTTGGACCAGCCGGGAGGCTACACCTTC
TRBD2	TRBJ2-5	TRBV27	NA	CASSLYPLGASGGGGTQYF	TGTGCCAGCAGTTTATACCCGCTGGGGGCTAGCGGGGGTGGAGGGACCCAGTACTTC
TRBD2	TRBJ2-2	TRBV6-6	NA	CASSLSGGAAGELFF	TGTGCCAGCAGCTTAAGCGGGGGGGCCGCCGGGGAGCTGTTTTTT
TRBD1	TRBJ2-2	TRBV7-7	NA	CASSLGTVNTGELFF	TGTGCTAGCAGCTTAGGGACAGTGAACACCGGGGAGCTGTTTTTT
NA	TRBJ2-4	TRBV5-1	NA	CASSFEVSAKNIQYF	TGCGCCAGCAGCTTTGAGGTATCAGCCAAAAACATTCAGTACTTC
TRBD1	TRBJ1-1	TRBV6-7	NA	CASRDRKMAEAFF	TGTGCCAGCAGGGACAGGAAAATGGCTGAAGCTTTCTTT
TRBD2	TRBJ2-1	TRBV19	NA	CASRLAGVSGEQFF	TGTGCCAGTAGACTAGCGGGGGTGTCGGGTGAGCAGTTCTTC
TRBD1	TRBJ1-6	TRBV2	NA	CASRGLQGARDSPLHF	TGTGCCAGCAGGGGGTTACAGGGGGCAAGGGATTCACCCCTCCACTTT
TRBD2	TRBJ2-3	TRBV7-2	few	CASGLAGGSTDTQYF	TGTGCCAGCGGACTAGCGGGGGGGAGCACAGATACGCAGTATTTT
NA	TRBJ2-7	TRBV7-6	once	CASSLGFSAAGLQYF	TGTGCCAGCAGCTTAGGATTTTCGGCGGCAGGGCTGCAGTACTTC